Below are 15 T cell receptor beta chains sequenced from a single sample in a study of T cells after yellow fever vaccination. In TCRdb, the 5' RACE reads were re-called with MiXCR into one record per CDR3 protein. The sample includes about 340,000 distinct CDR3 sequences, 3.5% to 4.5% of them seen just once. Specimen: PBMCs, collected 5 days after the yellow fever booster vaccination. Receptors were obtained from a man younger than 35 who received the YFV17D yellow fever vaccine.

This chain joins TRBV7-2 and TRBJ2-4; TRBD1 matches 9 bases. V lost 3 bases and J lost 8; bases outside the gene matches: 2. Looked up from germline, CDR1 is SGHTA and CDR2 is FQGNSA. The CDR3 extends over 13 amino acids. CDR3 in DNA: TGTGCCAGCAGCTTGGACAGGGGTCACATTCAGTACTTC. Its protein is CASSLDRGHIQYF.

V usage is TRBV20-1 and J usage is TRBJ2-5; D is possibly TRBD2 (5 bases). CDR1 is DFQATT, CDR2 SNEGSKA, per germline (reference sequence). Trimming shortened V by 0 bases and J by 2 bases, and 16 bases separated the two germline ends. The CDR3 covers 16 residues. CDR3 nucleotide sequence: TGCAGTGCTAGAGACCCCGGGGAAAAAACACAAGAGACCCAGTACTTC. This codes for CSARDPGEKTQETQYF.

This clonotype came up many times. The rearrangement joins TRBV6-1 to TRBJ1-5; 8 bases are a match to TRBD1. The CDR3 is made up of 15 amino acids. V was pared by 2 bases and J by 5 bases, with 5 bases of the junction left unmatched. Germline CDR1 reads MNHNS; CDR2 reads SASEGT. CDR3: CASSERTGRDQPQHF. CDR3 sequence (DNA): TGTGCCAGCAGTGAAAGGACAGGGAGGGATCAGCCCCAGCATTTT.

This clonotype was observed at least ten times. The chain combines TRBV20-1 with TRBJ2-3; 9 nucleotides match TRBD2. From germline, CDR1 is DFQATT and CDR2 SNEGSKA (reference sequence). The CDR3 contains 14 residues. V lost 6 bases and J lost 8; bases outside the gene matches: 12. The CDR3 spells CSASRGLASVTQYF. Written as DNA, the CDR3 is TGCAGTGCCTCCCGGGGACTAGCTTCTGTTACGCAGTATTTT.

This clonotype was observed many times. V usage is TRBV5-1 and J usage is TRBJ2-1; D gene unclear. Trimming removed 10 bases at V and 10 bases at J, with 21 bases between. The CDR3 is made up of 13 amino acids. CDR1 is SGHRS, CDR2 YFSETQ, per germline. The CDR3 is CAARSQMSSEQFF. The CDR3 DNA sequence: TGCGCCGCCAGGTCCCAGATGAGCTCCGAGCAGTTCTTC.

The chain uses TRBV7-9 and TRBJ1-2, with D tentatively TRBD1 (6 bases). Germline V gives CDR1 SEHNR, CDR2 FQNEAQ (reference sequence). The CDR3 consists of 16 residues. V gave up 3 bases and J gave up 7 bases, with 21 bases separating them. CDR3 residues: CASSFQGDRLLSGYTF. CDR3 nucleotides: TGTGCCAGCAGCTTCCAAGGCGACAGGCTCTTGAGTGGCTACACCTTC.

This clonotype was recorded at least ten times. This sequence joins TRBV7-9 and TRBJ2-7, with a possible D match to TRBD1 (5 bases). V was shortened by 0 bases and J by 4 bases, with 7 bases between the two germline ends. There are 13 residues in the CDR3. Germline lookup yields CDR1 SEHNR and CDR2 FQNEAQ (reference sequence). In DNA form, the CDR3 reads TGTGCCAGCAGCTTAGCGGGGCAGTACGAGCAGTACGTC. Its protein is CASSLAGQYEQYV.

This clonotype was seen only a few times. The genes are TRBV12-3 or TRBV12-4 and TRBJ2-2, with a weak D call TRBD1 (5 bases). This CDR3 spans 13 amino acids. V shed 6 bases and J shed 7 bases, with 12 bases lying between them. The CDR3 region has the DNA TGTGCCAGCAGGCCTACCCAGGGCGGGGAGCTGTTTTTT. This codes for CASRPTQGGELFF.

This clonotype was seen a handful of times. CDR3 amino acids: CASSSSTETQYF. CDR3 sequence (DNA): TGTGCCAGCAGCTCTTCGACGGAGACCCAGTACTTC. This chain connects TRBV7-2 to TRBJ2-5; D not resolved. Germline values: CDR1 SGHTA, CDR2 FQGNSA. Trimming removed 4 bases from V and 5 bases from J, with 8 bases in between. CDR3 length equals 12 residues.

The V and J genes are TRBV15 and TRBJ1-1, with D unresolved. The V gene's germline CDR1 is LNHNV and CDR2 YYDKDF (reference sequence). The V gene lost 1 base and the J gene lost 0 bases, with 9 bases spanning the gap. The CDR3 totals 15 residues. CDR3 DNA: TGTGCCACCAGCAGAGGTCCCAGCATGAACACTGAAGCTTTCTTT. Protein sequence: CATSRGPSMNTEAFF.

This clonotype appeared a few times. The rearrangement links TRBV6-2 or TRBV6-3 to TRBJ2-1, with unresolved D. Between the trimmed V and J ends, which lost 3 bases and 5 bases, there was a span of 5 bases. Germline CDR1 MNHEY, CDR2 SVGEGT. The CDR3 is 12 amino acids. The CDR3 region is CASSYGNNEQFF. CDR3 in DNA: TGTGCCAGCAGTTATGGCAACAATGAGCAGTTCTTC.

This clonotype has just a few counts. The chain links TRBV5-1 to TRBJ1-1; 9 nucleotides align to TRBD1. V was clipped by 6 bases and J by 1 base; unmatched bases: 7. Germline V gene sequence: CDR1 SGHRS, CDR2 YFSETQ. There are 15 residues in the CDR3. The CDR3 spells CASKTGGAGNTEAFF. The CDR3 DNA reads as TGCGCCAGCAAAACAGGGGGCGCAGGGAACACTGAAGCTTTCTTT.

This clonotype was observed a handful of times. This rearrangement joins TRBV20-1 to TRBJ2-2; no reliable D call. This CDR3 spans 15 amino acids. CDR1 is DFQATT and CDR2 is SNEGSKA in the germline V gene (reference sequence). The V gene lost 2 bases and the J gene lost 5 bases, with 15 bases spanning the gap. CDR3 region: CSARQLGSLTGELFF. For the CDR3, the DNA is TGCAGTGCTAGACAACTGGGTAGTCTGACCGGGGAGCTGTTTTTT.

This clonotype has just a few counts. The chain uses TRBV7-2 and TRBJ2-5; possibly TRBD2 for D (6 bases). CDR3 length: 14 amino acids. V lost 8 bases, J lost 5 bases, and 18 bases lay in between. Germline-derived CDR1 and CDR2 are SGHTA and FQGNSA. The CDR3 sequence is CASHVSRAGETQYF. For the CDR3, the DNA is TGTGCCAGCCATGTTTCCCGGGCGGGGGAGACCCAGTACTTC. Together with reference TRBV7-2 and TRBJ2-5, the CDR3 gives the full variable domain: GAGVSQSPSNKVTEKGKDVELRCDPISGHTALYWYRQSLGQGLEFLIYFQGNSAPDKSGLPSDRFSAERTGGSVSTLTIQRTQQEDSAVYLCASHVSRAGETQYFGPGTRLLVL.

This clonotype occurred a few times. This chain uses TRBV7-9 with TRBJ1-4; 9 bases agree with TRBD1. V lost 4 bases and J lost 7; bases outside the gene matches: 4. Germline V lookup: CDR1 SEHNR, CDR2 FQNEAQ (reference sequence). The CDR3 totals 14 residues. In DNA form, the CDR3 reads TGTGCCAGCAGCTCGACAGGGGGGCTTGAAAAACTGTTTTTT. As protein: CASSSTGGLEKLFF.